This record concerns one TCR beta chain sequence. The entry originates in a study of OX40 agonist ivuxolimab in advanced cancers. The table came from immunoSEQ multiplex PCR; TCRdb's copy has only in-frame clones and leaves some out. The profile shows about 67,000 clones, 80% to 90% of them singletons. V was cut by 7 bases and J by 7 bases, with 23 bases left in between. The CDR3 has 15 amino acids. CDR1 and CDR2 (germline): MDHEN, SYDVKM. The sequence was collected from an adult with an advanced solid tumor such as melanoma, head and neck, liver or kidney cancer. The V and J genes are TRBV28 and TRBJ2-7; perhaps TRBD1 as D (6 bases). Sequencing was performed on CD4+ or CD8+ T cells sorted from blood, taken in a trial of the OX40 agonist ivuxolimab. Here the CDR3 reads CASTETRTLQGEQYF. The CDR3, as DNA: TGTGCCAGCACCGAAACCCGGACACTTCAGGGGGAGCAGTACTTC.